The 2 T cell receptor beta chains given below trace back to one sample, sequenced in a study of human T cells and chemical hapten exposure. TCRdb passed the RACE reads through MiXCR, listing each CDR3 protein once. This sample carries more than 90,000 distinct CDR3 sequences, 11% of them seen once, and the ten largest clones take around 3%. The time point is: patch test 2, 6 weeks after DPC sensitization. Treatment noted: therapeutic diphenylcyclopropenone sensitization with weekly scalp DPC. The starting material was whole blood, obtained in connection with sensitization to the hapten diphenylcyclopropenone (DPC). These receptors all come from a woman aged 40 to 50 with alopecia areata. Some clones in this sample may be carry-over from other donors' samples.

This chain links TRBV27 with TRBJ1-1; TRBD1 is a possible D gene (5 bases). The CDR3 consists of 16 residues. CDR1 MNHEY and CDR2 SMNVEV come from the germline V gene (reference sequence). V lost 3 bases and J lost 4, with 18 bases in between. CDR3 coding DNA: TGTGCCAGCAGTTTTTATCCCCCCGGGGCGGTCACTGAAGCTTTCTTT. This encodes CASSFYPPGAVTEAFF.

This clonotype was counted between two and nine times. The rearrangement links TRBV6-6 to TRBJ2-7; possibly TRBD1 for D (6 bases). Germline CDR1 MNHNY, CDR2 SVGAGI (reference sequence). The CDR3 covers 15 residues. The ends were cut back, 2 bases at V and 6 bases at J, with 17 bases in the middle. The CDR3 sequence is CASSYRRGRAGEQYF. The CDR3 DNA follows: TGTGCCAGCAGTTACCGCAGGGGCCGGGCCGGCGAGCAGTACTTC.